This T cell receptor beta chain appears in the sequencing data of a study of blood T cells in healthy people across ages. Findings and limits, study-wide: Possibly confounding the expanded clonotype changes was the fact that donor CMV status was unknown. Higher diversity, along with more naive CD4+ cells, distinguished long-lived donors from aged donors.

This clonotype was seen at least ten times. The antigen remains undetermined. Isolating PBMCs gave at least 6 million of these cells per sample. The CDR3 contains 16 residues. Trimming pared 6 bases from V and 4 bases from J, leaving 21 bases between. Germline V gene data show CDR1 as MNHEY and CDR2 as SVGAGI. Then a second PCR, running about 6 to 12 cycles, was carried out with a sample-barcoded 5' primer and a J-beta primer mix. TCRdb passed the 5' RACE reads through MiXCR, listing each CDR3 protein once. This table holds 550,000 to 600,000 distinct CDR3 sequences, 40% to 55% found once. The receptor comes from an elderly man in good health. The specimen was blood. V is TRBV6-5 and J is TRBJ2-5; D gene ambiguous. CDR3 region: CASRRLPGPFGETQYF. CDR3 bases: TGTGCCAGCAGGAGGCTCCCGGGCCCCTTTGGAGAGACCCAGTACTTC.